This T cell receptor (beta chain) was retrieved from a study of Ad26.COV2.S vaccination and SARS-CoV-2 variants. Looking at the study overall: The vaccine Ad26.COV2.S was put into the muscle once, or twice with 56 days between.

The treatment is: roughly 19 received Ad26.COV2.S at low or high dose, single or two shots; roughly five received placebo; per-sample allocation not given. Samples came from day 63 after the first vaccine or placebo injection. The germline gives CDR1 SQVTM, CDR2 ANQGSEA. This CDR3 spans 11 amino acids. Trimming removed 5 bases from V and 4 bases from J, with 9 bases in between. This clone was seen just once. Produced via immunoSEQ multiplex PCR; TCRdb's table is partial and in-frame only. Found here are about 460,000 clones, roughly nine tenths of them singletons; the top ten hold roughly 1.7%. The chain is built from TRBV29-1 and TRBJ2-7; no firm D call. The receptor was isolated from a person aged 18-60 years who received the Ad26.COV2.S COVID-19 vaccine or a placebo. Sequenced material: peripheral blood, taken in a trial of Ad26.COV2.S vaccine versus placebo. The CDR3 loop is CSVLLGYEQYF. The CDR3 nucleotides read TGCAGCGTTCTCTTGGGTTACGAGCAGTACTTC.